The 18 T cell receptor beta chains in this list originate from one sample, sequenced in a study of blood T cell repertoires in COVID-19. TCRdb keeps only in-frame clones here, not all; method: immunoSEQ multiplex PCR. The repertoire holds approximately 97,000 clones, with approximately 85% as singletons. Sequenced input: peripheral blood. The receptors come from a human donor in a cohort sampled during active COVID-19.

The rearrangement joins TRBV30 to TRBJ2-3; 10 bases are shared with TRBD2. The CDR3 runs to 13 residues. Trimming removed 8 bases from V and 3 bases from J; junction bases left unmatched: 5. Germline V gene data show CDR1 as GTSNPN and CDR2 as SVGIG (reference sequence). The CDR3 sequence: CARSGGPTDTQYF. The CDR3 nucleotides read TGTGCCCGTAGCGGGGGGCCGACAGATACGCAGTATTTT.

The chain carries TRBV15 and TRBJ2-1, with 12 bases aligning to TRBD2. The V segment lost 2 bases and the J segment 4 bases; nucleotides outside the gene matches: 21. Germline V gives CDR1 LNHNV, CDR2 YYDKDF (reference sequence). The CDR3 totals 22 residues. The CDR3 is CATSRWSPASGGAGAQYNEQFF. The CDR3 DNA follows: TGTGCCACCAGCAGATGGTCCCCGGCTAGCGGGGGGGCCGGGGCCCAGTACAATGAGCAGTTCTTC.

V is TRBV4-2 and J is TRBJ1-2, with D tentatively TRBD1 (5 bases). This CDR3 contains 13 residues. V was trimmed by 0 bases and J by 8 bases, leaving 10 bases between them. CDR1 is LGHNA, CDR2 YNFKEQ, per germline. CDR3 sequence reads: CASSQEVRQGYTF. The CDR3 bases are TGTGCCAGCAGCCAAGAGGTTCGACAGGGCTACACCTTC.

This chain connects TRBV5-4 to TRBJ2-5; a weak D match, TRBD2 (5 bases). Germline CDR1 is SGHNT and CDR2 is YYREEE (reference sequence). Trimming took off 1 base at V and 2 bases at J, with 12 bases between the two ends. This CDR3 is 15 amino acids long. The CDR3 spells CASSLRGLRQETQYF. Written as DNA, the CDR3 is TGTGCCAGCAGCTTGCGAGGGCTGAGGCAAGAGACCCAGTACTTC.

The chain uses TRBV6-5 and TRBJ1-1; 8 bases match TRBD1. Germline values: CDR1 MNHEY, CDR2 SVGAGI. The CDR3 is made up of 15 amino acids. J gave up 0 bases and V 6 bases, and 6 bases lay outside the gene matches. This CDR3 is CASSLQGEMNTEAFF. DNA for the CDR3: TGTGCCAGCAGCCTACAGGGGGAAATGAACACTGAAGCTTTCTTT.

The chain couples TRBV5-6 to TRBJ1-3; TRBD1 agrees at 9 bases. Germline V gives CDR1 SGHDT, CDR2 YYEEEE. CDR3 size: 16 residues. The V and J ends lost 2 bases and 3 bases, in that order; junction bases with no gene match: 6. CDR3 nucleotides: TGTGCCAGCAGCTTTTCCGGGACAGGGAGTGGAAACACCATATATTTT. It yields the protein CASSFSGTGSGNTIYF.

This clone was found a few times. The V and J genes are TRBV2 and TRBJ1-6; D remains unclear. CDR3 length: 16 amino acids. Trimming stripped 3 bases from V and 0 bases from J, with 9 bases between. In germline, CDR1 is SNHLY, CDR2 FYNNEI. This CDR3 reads CASSERQSSYNSPLHF. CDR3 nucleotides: TGTGCCAGCAGTGAGAGGCAGAGCTCCTATAATTCACCCCTCCACTTT.

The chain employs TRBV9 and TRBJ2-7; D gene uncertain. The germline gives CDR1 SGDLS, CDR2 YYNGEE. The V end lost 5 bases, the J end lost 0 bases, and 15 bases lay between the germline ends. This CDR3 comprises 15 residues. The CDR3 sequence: CASRRFRVSSYEQYF. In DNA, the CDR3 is TGTGCCAGCAGACGCTTCCGGGTGAGCTCCTACGAGCAGTACTTC.

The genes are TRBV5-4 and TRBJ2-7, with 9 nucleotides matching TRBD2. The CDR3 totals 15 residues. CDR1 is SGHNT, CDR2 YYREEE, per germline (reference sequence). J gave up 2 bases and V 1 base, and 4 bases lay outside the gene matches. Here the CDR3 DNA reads TGTGCCAGCAGCTTGCGGGCGGGGGGGGCCTACGAGCAGTACTTC. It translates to CASSLRAGGAYEQYF.

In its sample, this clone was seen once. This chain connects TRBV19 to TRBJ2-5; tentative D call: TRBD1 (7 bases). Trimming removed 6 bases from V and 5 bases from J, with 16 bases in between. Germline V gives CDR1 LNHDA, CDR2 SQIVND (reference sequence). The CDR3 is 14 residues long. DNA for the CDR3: TGTGCCAGTAGCCTAGGACAGGCGGGGGAGACCCAGTACTTC. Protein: CASSLGQAGETQYF.

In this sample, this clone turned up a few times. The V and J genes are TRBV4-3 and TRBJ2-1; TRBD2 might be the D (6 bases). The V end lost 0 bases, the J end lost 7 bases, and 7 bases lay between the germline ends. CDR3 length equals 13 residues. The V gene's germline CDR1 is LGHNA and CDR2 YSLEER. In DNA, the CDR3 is TGCGCCAGCAGCCAAGAGGGGGGAAATGAGCAGTTCTTC. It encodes CASSQEGGNEQFF.

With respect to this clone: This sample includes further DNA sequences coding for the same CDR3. The DNA of the CDR3 is TGTGCCAGTAGTATAGCCAGGGACAATCAGCCCCAGCATTTT. It codes for CASSIARDNQPQHF. This chain connects TRBV19 to TRBJ1-5, with D tentatively TRBD1 (5 bases). CDR3 length: 14 amino acids. CDR1 is LNHDA and CDR2 is SQIVND in the germline V gene (reference sequence). Trimming left V 1 base short and J 3 bases short, with 7 bases between.

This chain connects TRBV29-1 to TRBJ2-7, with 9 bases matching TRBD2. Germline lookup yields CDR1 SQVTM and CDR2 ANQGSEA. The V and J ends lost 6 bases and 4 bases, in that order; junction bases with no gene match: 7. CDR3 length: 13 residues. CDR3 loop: CSVNGGRGYEQYF. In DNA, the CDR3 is TGCAGCGTGAACGGCGGGAGGGGATACGAGCAGTACTTC.

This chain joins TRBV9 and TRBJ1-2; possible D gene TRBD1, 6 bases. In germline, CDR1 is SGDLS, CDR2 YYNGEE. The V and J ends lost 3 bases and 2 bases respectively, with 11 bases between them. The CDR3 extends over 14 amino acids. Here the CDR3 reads CASSGPGGNYGYTF. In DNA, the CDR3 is TGTGCCAGCAGCGGCCCTGGGGGCAACTATGGCTACACCTTC.

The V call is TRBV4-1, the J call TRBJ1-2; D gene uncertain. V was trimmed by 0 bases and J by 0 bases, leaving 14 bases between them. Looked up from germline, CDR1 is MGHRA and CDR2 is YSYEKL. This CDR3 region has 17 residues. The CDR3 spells CASSQDVNPGTNYGYTF. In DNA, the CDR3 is TGCGCCAGCAGCCAAGATGTCAACCCAGGAACTAACTATGGCTACACCTTC.

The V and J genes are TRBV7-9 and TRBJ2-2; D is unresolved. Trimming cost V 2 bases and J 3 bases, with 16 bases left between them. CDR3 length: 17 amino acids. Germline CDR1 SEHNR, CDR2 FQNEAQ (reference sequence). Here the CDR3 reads CASSLHSRRIYTGELFF. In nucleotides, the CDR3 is TGTGCCAGCAGCTTACATTCTCGCAGGATATACACCGGGGAGCTGTTTTTT.

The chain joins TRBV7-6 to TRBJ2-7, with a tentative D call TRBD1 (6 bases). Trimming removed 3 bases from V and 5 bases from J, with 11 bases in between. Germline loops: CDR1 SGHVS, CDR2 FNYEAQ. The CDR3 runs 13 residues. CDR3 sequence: CASSLSGAHEQYF. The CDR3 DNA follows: TGTGCCAGCAGCTTGTCAGGGGCCCACGAGCAGTACTTC.

The CDR3 region is CASSLGGEGWEAFF. CDR3 nucleotides: TGTGCCAGCAGCTTAGGTGGGGAGGGTTGGGAAGCTTTCTTT. The genes are TRBV7-9 and TRBJ1-1; D remains ambiguous. The length of the CDR3 is 14 residues. Germline loops: CDR1 SEHNR, CDR2 FQNEAQ (reference sequence). Trimming took off 1 base at V and 8 bases at J, with 14 bases between the two ends.